This TCR beta chain was observed in a study of blood T cell repertoires in COVID-19. About the study: The study drew acute and convalescent COVID-19 samples from the United States, Italy and Spain.

The repertoire was sequenced with immunoSEQ multiplex PCR; TCRdb's copy has only in-frame clones and lacks some. The sample has roughly 410,000 clones, about 90% seen once. Looked up from germline, CDR1 is SNHLY and CDR2 is FYNNEI. The V and J ends lost 6 bases and 3 bases, in that order; junction bases with no gene match: 5. This CDR3 comprises 14 residues. Sample: peripheral blood. This sequence was found in a woman aged 60 to 75 with COVID-19, enrolled during active disease. The V gene is TRBV2, the J gene TRBJ1-2; 9 bases match TRBD1. DNA of the CDR3: TGTGCCAGCAGGCGGGACAGGGAATACTATGGCTACACCTTC. Translated, it gives CASRRDREYYGYTF.